Each of the 20 T cell receptor beta chains below was sequenced from the same sample in a study of regulatory and conventional T cells in RAG deficiency. Produced via immunoSEQ multiplex PCR; TCRdb's table is partial and in-frame only. The sample lists some 20,000 clones, roughly 87% occurring once. Regulatory T cells were sorted from blood as CD4+ CD25-high CD127-low cells. These same data were also listed under a study on regulatory T cells. In that study: The PCR used 52 TRBV and 13 TRBJ primers.

The sequenced sample was Tregs sorted from blood. These TCRs come from a human donor in good health.

The chain uses TRBV5-1 and TRBJ2-7, with 8 bases lining up with TRBD2. This CDR3 has 17 amino acids. Germline V CDR1 and CDR2: SGHRS, YFSETQ. V lost 1 base and J lost 5; bases outside the gene matches: 14. Here the CDR3 reads CASSLPLGAGGTNEQYF. CDR3 bases: TGCGCCAGCAGCTTGCCCTTAGGGGCGGGAGGAACGAACGAGCAGTACTTC. Full variable domain (rest looked up from reference TRBV5-1 and TRBJ2-7): KAGVTQTPRYLIKTRGQQVTLSCSPISGHRSVSWYQQTPGQGLQFLFEYFSETQRNKGNFPGRFSGRQFSNSRSEMNVSTLELGDSALYLCASSLPLGAGGTNEQYFGPGTRLTVT.

This clone was counted once. V and J are TRBV5-1 and TRBJ2-7; 8 bases match TRBD2. Germline CDR1 and CDR2: SGHRS and YFSETQ. The V and J ends lost 5 bases and 4 bases, in that order; junction bases with no gene match: 11. This CDR3 has 15 residues. CDR3 residues: CASSHLSGGPYEQYF. The CDR3 coding sequence is TGCGCCAGCAGTCATCTTTCGGGGGGGCCGTACGAGCAGTACTTC.

There are a few counts of this clone. The V and J genes are TRBV19 and TRBJ1-2; D is undetermined. The V end was cut by 11 bases, the J end by 5 bases, with 15 bases between. Germline lookup yields CDR1 LNHDA and CDR2 SQIVND (reference sequence). CDR3 length: 12 residues. The CDR3 DNA is TGTGCCTGTCGACGGGCGAAGTATGGCTACACCTTC. Encoded protein: CACRRAKYGYTF.

This clone was seen a handful of times. The chain carries TRBV10-3 and TRBJ2-3, with D maybe TRBD1 (7 bases). Germline V gives CDR1 ENHRY, CDR2 SYGVKD. This CDR3 region has 14 residues. Trimming stripped 4 bases from V and 5 bases from J, with 13 bases between. The DNA of the CDR3 is TGTGCCATCAGTGGACAGGGAGGTGGAGATACGCAGTATTTT. Translated, it gives CAISGQGGGDTQYF.

The CDR3, as DNA: TGTGCCAGCAGCCCCCCGGGCAAAGATACGCAGTATTTT. This translates into CASSPPGKDTQYF. The chain employs TRBV7-2 and TRBJ2-3; D is unclear. The CDR3 is 13 amino acids. Germline CDR1 SGHTA, CDR2 FQGNSA. V lost 5 bases and J lost 5, with 11 bases in between.

The gene calls are TRBV27 and TRBJ1-1; D is perhaps TRBD1 (5 bases). CDR1 MNHEY and CDR2 SMNVEV come from the germline V gene (reference sequence). This CDR3 spans 14 amino acids. V was pared by 6 bases and J by 0 bases, with 11 bases between. The CDR3 sequence: CASRYRIMNTEAFF. The CDR3 DNA reads as TGTGCCAGCAGGTACAGGATCATGAACACTGAAGCTTTCTTT.

The rearrangement uses TRBV6-1 and TRBJ1-6, with a tentative D call TRBD1 (5 bases). The germline V gene has CDR1 MNHNS and CDR2 SASEGT. This CDR3 has 16 amino acids. The ends were cut back, 1 base at V and 4 bases at J, with 11 bases in the middle. The CDR3 loop is CASSEEFGGYNSPLHF. DNA of the CDR3: TGTGCCAGCAGTGAAGAATTTGGGGGGTATAATTCACCCCTCCACTTT.

This chain joins TRBV5-4 and TRBJ1-2, with D possibly matching TRBD1 (5 bases). The CDR3 extends over 14 amino acids. The germline V gene encodes CDR1 SGHNT and CDR2 YYREEE (reference sequence). Trimming shortened V by 1 base and J by 3 bases, and 10 bases separated the two germline ends. The CDR3 loop is CASSLFGRDYGYTF. The DNA for the CDR3 is TGTGCCAGCAGCTTGTTCGGCAGGGACTATGGCTACACCTTC.

The rearrangement joins TRBV6-1 to TRBJ2-7; no clear D gene. The CDR3 has 15 amino acids. Germline lookup yields CDR1 MNHNS and CDR2 SASEGT. V was trimmed by 7 bases and J by 2 bases, leaving 18 bases between them. The CDR3 sequence: CASNPSRDPTYEQYF. CDR3 nucleotides: TGTGCCAGCAACCCAAGCCGAGACCCCACCTACGAGCAGTACTTC.

The V call is TRBV7-8, the J call TRBJ1-5; D ambiguous. The CDR3 is made up of 16 amino acids. Germline values: CDR1 SGHVS, CDR2 FQNEAQ. V was cut by 0 bases and J by 3 bases, with 12 bases left in between. The CDR3 DNA follows: TGTGCCAGCAGCTTAGCCCGGATTGGGCCCAATCAGCCCCAGCATTTT. Protein product: CASSLARIGPNQPQHF.

The chain is built from TRBV7-3 and TRBJ2-1, with 8 bases that match TRBD2. This CDR3 is built from 15 residues. V lost 2 bases and J lost 5; bases outside the gene matches: 5. CDR1 and CDR2 from the germline V gene are SGHTA and FQGTGA. CDR3 sequence reads: CASSLAMTSDNEQFF. As DNA, the CDR3 is TGTGCCAGCAGCTTAGCAATGACTAGCGACAATGAGCAGTTCTTC.

V gene TRBV5-1 combines with J gene TRBJ2-2; D gene uncertain. V was trimmed by 4 bases and J by 4 bases, leaving 5 bases between them. The CDR3 sequence is 12 residues long. CDR1 is SGHRS, CDR2 YFSETQ, per germline. Here the CDR3 reads CASSRITGELFF. DNA of the CDR3: TGCGCCAGCAGCCGTATCACCGGGGAGCTGTTTTTT.

This chain uses TRBV5-1 with TRBJ1-6; D perhaps matches TRBD1 (5 bases). Germline loops: CDR1 SGHRS, CDR2 YFSETQ. Trimming stripped 0 bases from V and 7 bases from J, with 11 bases between. The CDR3 runs 15 residues. CDR3 protein: CASSLAGGVNSPLHF. CDR3 sequence (DNA): TGCGCCAGCAGCTTGGCGGGGGGGGTGAATTCACCCCTCCACTTT. The variable domain in full, with the rest retrieved from reference TRBV5-1 and TRBJ1-6, is KAGVTQTPRYLIKTRGQQVTLSCSPISGHRSVSWYQQTPGQGLQFLFEYFSETQRNKGNFPGRFSGRQFSNSRSEMNVSTLELGDSALYLCASSLAGGVNSPLHFGNGTRLTVT.

This chain connects TRBV7-3 to TRBJ1-4; D gene uncertain. V dropped 1 base and J dropped 8 bases, with 8 bases sitting between them. The CDR3 totals 13 residues. The germline gives CDR1 SGHTA, CDR2 FQGTGA. This CDR3 reads CASSLRRGEKLFF. As DNA, the CDR3 is TGTGCCAGCAGCTTAAGACGGGGAGAAAAACTGTTTTTT.

Only a few counts were recorded for this clone. The chain has TRBV29-1 and TRBJ1-3; D not certain. Germline CDR1 reads SQVTM; CDR2 reads ANQGSEA. Trimming removed 4 bases at V and 1 base at J, with 8 bases between. This CDR3 comprises 13 residues. The CDR3 spells CSVAMESGNTIYF. CDR3 nucleotide sequence: TGCAGCGTTGCTATGGAGTCTGGAAACACCATATATTTT.

The V call is TRBV5-1, the J call TRBJ2-5, with 7 bases identical to TRBD1. CDR1 SGHRS and CDR2 YFSETQ come from the germline V gene. V dropped 1 base and J dropped 3; count of bases not matched to a gene: 0. The CDR3 extends over 13 amino acids. For the CDR3, the DNA is TGCGCCAGCAGCTTGACAGGGGAAGAGACCCAGTACTTC. As protein: CASSLTGEETQYF.

V and J are TRBV6-6 and TRBJ2-7; the match to TRBD2 covers 7 bases. After removal of 5 bases from V and 4 bases from J, the junction contained 5 bases not matched to a gene. Germline-derived CDR1 and CDR2 are MNHNY and SVGAGI (reference sequence). The CDR3 is 13 amino acids. CDR3 nucleotide sequence: TGTGCCAGCAGTCGCGGGGGAAGGTACGAGCAGTACTTC. Protein sequence: CASSRGGRYEQYF.

V and J are TRBV30 and TRBJ1-1; 7 bases are shared with TRBD1. Germline-derived CDR1 and CDR2 are GTSNPN and SVGIG (reference sequence). J gave up 1 base and V 4 bases, and 15 bases lay outside the gene matches. The CDR3 is made up of 17 amino acids. CDR3 sequence: CAWTISYGQDTNTEAFF. CDR3 in DNA: TGTGCCTGGACCATCTCATACGGACAGGATACGAACACTGAAGCTTTCTTT.

This chain links TRBV20-1 with TRBJ2-1; D not resolved. The CDR3 sequence is 11 residues long. In germline, CDR1 is DFQATT, CDR2 SNEGSKA (reference sequence). Trimming cost V 5 bases and J 8 bases, with 10 bases left between them. In nucleotides, the CDR3 is TGCAGTGCTGGGTCTAGATATGAGCAGTTCTTC. This gives the protein CSAGSRYEQFF.

The rearrangement joins TRBV11-2 to TRBJ2-2, with 9 bases matching TRBD2. The V and J ends lost 5 bases and 2 bases, in that order; junction bases with no gene match: 12. This CDR3 contains 18 residues. CDR1 and CDR2 (germline): SGHAT, FQNNGV. The CDR3 spells CASSQGLAGGRNTGELFF. The CDR3 DNA sequence: TGTGCCAGCAGCCAGGGCTTGGCGGGGGGGCGAAACACCGGGGAGCTGTTTTTT.